This TCR beta chain appears in the sequencing data of a study of cytomegalovirus exposure and HLA in healthy donors. PCR involved 60 Vbeta and 13 Jbeta primers. Clones were sequenced by immunoSEQ multiplex PCR, and TCRdb holds only the in-frame ones, with some missing. The repertoire has 90,000 to 100,000 clones, about three fifths of them found once; the top ten carry 3.9%. The CDR3 totals 14 residues. With 5 bases clipped from V and 6 bases from J, the junction kept 5 bases outside the gene matches. Germline V gene lookup returns CDR1 MNHEY and CDR2 SMNVEV (reference sequence). As regards this clone: Antigen unknown.

Study findings and constraints: Using the classifier, cytomegalovirus status was reportedly diagnosed with high specificity and sensitivity. Cytomegalovirus association was assigned to about 150 TCR beta chains. The analysis excluded some indistinguishable V segments, including TRBV6-2 and TRBV6-3. Specific recognition of CMV antigens was confirmed in vitro for three chains (all CMV-associated).

The chain recombines TRBV27 with TRBJ2-4; 9 bases fit TRBD1. The source is a man aged 25 to 40 in good health and CMV-seronegative. Sequencing was performed on PBMCs. The CDR3 DNA reads as TGTGCCAGCAGTCAGTGGGACAGGGCAAACATTCAGTACTTC. This codes for CASSQWDRANIQYF.